This T cell receptor beta chain came from a study of cytomegalovirus exposure and HLA in healthy donors. Study-level findings and limits: Clonal expansion, a later analysis showed, was greater in HLA-associated TCR beta chains than in equally common others. TRBV6-2, TRBV6-3 and some other V segments were unresolvable in 87-base-pair reads.

With respect to this clone: Its antigen is currently unknown.

Between the trimmed V and J ends, which lost 4 bases and 7 bases, there was a span of 17 bases. CDR1 is MGHRA, CDR2 YSYEKL, per germline. The CDR3 has 15 residues. The study ran its PCR with 60 Vbeta and 13 Jbeta primers. Here immunoSEQ multiplex PCR was the method, and the copy in TCRdb shows in-frame clones only, minus some. The sample lists roughly 99,000 clones; over 60% were seen once. What was sequenced was PBMCs. The clonotype was recovered from a male donor in good health and CMV-seronegative. The rearrangement links TRBV4-1 to TRBJ2-1; tentative D call: TRBD1 (5 bases). CDR3 bases: TGCGCCAGCAGCCCGGACATCGGATCATTAAATGAGCAGTTCTTC. Translation gives CASSPDIGSLNEQFF.